Detailed here is one T cell receptor beta chain. Its antigen is currently unknown. The record originates from a study of CD8 T cells in Susac syndrome. Findings and caveats of the study: The study acknowledged a relatively small number of individuals in its TCR sequencing and HLA analysis.

The CDR3 sequence is 16 residues long. CDR1 is LGHNA, CDR2 YNFKEQ, per germline. V was cut by 0 bases and J by 0 bases, with 10 bases left in between. Reverse transcription of roughly 0.45 to 1 ug RNA used random hexamers. One entry per CDR3 protein, called by TCRdb with MiXCR from the immunoSEQ multiplex PCR reads. The profile shows 65,000 to 75,000 distinct CDR3 sequences, just under 95% of them singletons. This TCR was recovered from a human donor in good health. Input material: CD8+ T cells from PBMCs. This rearrangement joins TRBV4-2 to TRBJ2-3; no clear D. The DNA for the CDR3 is TGTGCCAGCAGCCAAGAGAGACTTCTTAGCACAGATACGCAGTATTTT. The encoded protein is CASSQERLLSTDTQYF.